Described below is a single T cell receptor (beta chain) sequence and its context. Its cognate antigen is unknown. There are 16 residues in the CDR3. Germline V CDR1 and CDR2: LNHNV, YYDKDF (reference sequence). Between the trimmed V and J ends, which lost 5 bases and 2 bases, there was a span of 18 bases. The sample belongs to a study of T cells after yellow fever vaccination. Whole-study findings and limits: Post-booster reappearance was seen for most primary-vaccination clones (96% CD4, about 90% CD8). FACS-sorted repertoires could harbor abundant contaminating bulk-population clonotypes. The CD4 compartment and the CD8 compartment contained a small share of clonotypes in common.

As TCR cDNA was made by 5'RACE template switching, a universal primer site and UMIs were added. Each CDR3 protein gets one entry after TCRdb re-called the 5' RACE reads with MiXCR. The sample shows hundreds of thousands of distinct CDR3 sequences, 8.1% of them seen only once. The source was PBMCs, collected roughly 45 days after the first yellow fever vaccination. The clonotype originates from a man aged 18 to 29 who received the YFV17D yellow fever vaccine. The rearrangement joins TRBV15 to TRBJ1-2, with a weak D call TRBD1 (5 bases). CDR3 bases: TGTGCCACCAGCCCCAAAGGTCCGGGGCCGAACTATGGCTACACCTTC. As protein: CATSPKGPGPNYGYTF.